The clone carrying this T cell receptor (beta chain) was detected many times. Antigen: not known. Individual cDNA molecules carried attached unique molecular identifiers. TCRdb analysed the 5' RACE reads with MiXCR anew, one entry per CDR3 protein. The table shows 50,000 to 60,000 distinct CDR3 sequences, with 6% to 7% occurring only once. These data come from a study of early T cells in non-severe SARS-CoV-2 infection. The ends were cut back, 8 bases at V and 0 bases at J, with 11 bases in the middle. There are 13 residues in the CDR3. CDR1 and CDR2 (germline): SGHRS, YFSETQ. Study outcomes and limitations: Sequences matched to VDJdb favored anti-spike CD8 responses, while private and CD4 specificities were missed.

V and J are TRBV5-1 and TRBJ1-1; no clear D. The TCR comes from an adult who was a healthcare worker with PCR-confirmed SARS-CoV-2 infection or an uninfected control (not recorded which). Sequenced material: whole blood. This CDR3 reads CASTQLVNTEAFF. Written as DNA, the CDR3 is TGCGCCAGTACCCAGCTAGTGAACACTGAAGCTTTCTTT.